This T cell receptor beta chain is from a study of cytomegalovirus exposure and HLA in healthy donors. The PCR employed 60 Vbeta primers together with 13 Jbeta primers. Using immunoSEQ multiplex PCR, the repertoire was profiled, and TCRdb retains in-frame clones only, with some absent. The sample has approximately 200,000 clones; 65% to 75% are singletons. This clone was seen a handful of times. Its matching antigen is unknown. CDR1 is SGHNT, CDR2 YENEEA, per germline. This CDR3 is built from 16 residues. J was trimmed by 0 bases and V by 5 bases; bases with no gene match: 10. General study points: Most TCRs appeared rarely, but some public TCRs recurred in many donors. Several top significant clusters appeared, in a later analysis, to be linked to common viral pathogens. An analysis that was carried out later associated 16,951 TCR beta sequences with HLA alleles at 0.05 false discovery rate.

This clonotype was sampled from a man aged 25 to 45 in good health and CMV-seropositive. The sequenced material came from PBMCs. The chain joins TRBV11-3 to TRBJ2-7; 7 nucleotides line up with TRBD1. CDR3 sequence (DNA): TGTGCCAGCAGCGAAGGGACAGCCAGGAGCTCCTACGAGCAGTACTTC. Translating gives CASSEGTARSSYEQYF.